Presented here are 30 T cell receptor beta chains from one specimen sequenced in a study of shared clonotypes between healthy human individuals. The data were produced by immunoSEQ multiplex PCR, yet TCRdb's version contains in-frame clones alone and is incomplete. The table includes about 2.3 million clones, approximately 90% detected once. The sequenced material came from naive CD4+ T cells from PBMCs. The sample's subset: CD45RA+ positively selected. These receptors all stem from a young man in good health. Some clones in this sample may be carry-over from other donors' samples.

V gene TRBV10-3 combines with J gene TRBJ2-7, with TRBD2 identical over 12 bases. The CDR3 is made up of 17 amino acids. In germline, CDR1 is ENHRY, CDR2 SYGVKD. V lost 6 bases and J lost 2; bases outside the gene matches: 11. CDR3 sequence reads: CAISGGTSGSLPYEQYF. The CDR3 DNA reads as TGTGCCATCAGCGGGGGGACTAGCGGGTCGCTCCCCTACGAGCAGTACTTC.

The V call is TRBV5-1, the J call TRBJ1-2; D ambiguous. CDR1 is SGHRS, CDR2 YFSETQ, per germline. The CDR3 loop spans 13 amino acids. V lost 0 bases to trimming and J lost 5 bases, with 8 bases between them. The CDR3 protein is CASSLGLSYGYTF. Written as DNA, the CDR3 is TGCGCCAGCAGCTTGGGACTTTCTTATGGCTACACCTTC. Full variable domain (remainder filled in from reference TRBV5-1 and TRBJ1-2): KAGVTQTPRYLIKTRGQQVTLSCSPISGHRSVSWYQQTPGQGLQFLFEYFSETQRNKGNFPGRFSGRQFSNSRSEMNVSTLELGDSALYLCASSLGLSYGYTFGSGTRLTVV.

This chain joins TRBV28 and TRBJ2-5; 14 nucleotides line up with TRBD2. The CDR3 loop spans 16 amino acids. Germline-derived CDR1 and CDR2 are MDHEN and SYDVKM. V trimming: 2 bases; J trimming: 7 bases; junction bases outside the gene matches: 6. CDR3 DNA sequence: TGTGCCAGCAGTTTAGGGGGACTAGCGGGAGAAGGGACCCAGTACTTC. Translating it yields CASSLGGLAGEGTQYF. Looking up the rest from reference TRBV28 and TRBJ2-5 gives the full variable domain: DVKVTQSSRYLVKRTGEKVFLECVQDMDHENMFWYRQDPGLGLRLIYFSYDVKMKEKGDIPEGYSVSREKKERFSLILESASTNQTSMYLCASSLGGLAGEGTQYFGPGTRLLVL.

The rearrangement links TRBV18 to TRBJ2-7; perhaps TRBD1 as D (7 bases). V lost 3 bases, J lost 5 bases, and 11 bases lay in between. Looked up from germline, CDR1 is KGHSH and CDR2 is LQKENI. The CDR3 loop spans 13 amino acids. Here the CDR3 reads CASSPQGGNEQYF. For the CDR3, the DNA is TGTGCCAGCTCACCTCAGGGGGGTAACGAGCAGTACTTC.

The chain employs TRBV7-8 and TRBJ2-7; D ambiguous. Deletions cut 1 base from V and 3 bases from J, with 10 bases between. Germline V gene data show CDR1 as SGHVS and CDR2 as FQNEAQ. The CDR3 extends over 14 amino acids. The CDR3 coding sequence is TGTGCCAGCAGCTTAGTGTCACCTCTCTACGAGCAGTACTTC. Translation gives CASSLVSPLYEQYF.

This clone has a single count. This rearrangement joins TRBV5-1 to TRBJ2-7; 9 bases fit TRBD1. Germline trimming cut 4 bases from V and 5 bases from J; bases unmatched to any gene: 7. Germline V gives CDR1 SGHRS, CDR2 YFSETQ. The CDR3 runs 14 residues. The CDR3 protein is CASSPGQGRDEQYF. Written as DNA, the CDR3 is TGCGCCAGCAGCCCCGGACAGGGGAGAGACGAGCAGTACTTC.

This clone has just one count. The same CDR3 can be traced to other DNA sequences in this sample. CDR3 DNA: TGTGCCAGTAGTATCTTGGCGGGAGGGTCCTACGAGCAGTACTTC. This translates into CASSILAGGSYEQYF. The chain combines TRBV19 with TRBJ2-7; 9 bases match TRBD2. Germline trimming cut 3 bases from V and 1 base from J; bases unmatched to any gene: 4. Germline V gives CDR1 LNHDA, CDR2 SQIVND (reference sequence). CDR3 length: 15 amino acids.

The chain links TRBV14 to TRBJ2-1, with D possibly TRBD2 on 5 matching bases. The V gene lost 3 bases and the J gene lost 4 bases, with 16 bases spanning the gap. Germline values: CDR1 SGHDN, CDR2 FVKESK. The CDR3 is made up of 16 amino acids. CDR3 protein: CASSHLMGRGYNEQFF. The CDR3 region has the DNA TGTGCCAGCAGCCACCTCATGGGGAGAGGATACAATGAGCAGTTCTTC.

The chain recombines TRBV5-6 with TRBJ2-7, with D perhaps TRBD2 (5 bases). Germline V gene lookup returns CDR1 SGHDT and CDR2 YYEEEE. Trimming cost V 2 bases and J 9 bases, with 12 bases left between them. The CDR3 consists of 12 residues. The CDR3 coding sequence is TGTGCCAGCAGCTTCCGAGGGATTGGGCAGTACTTC. As protein: CASSFRGIGQYF. The full variable domain, with the rest looked up from reference TRBV5-6 and TRBJ2-7, is DAGVTQSPTHLIKTRGQQVTLRCSPKSGHDTVSWYQQALGQGPQFIFQYYEEEERQRGNFPDRFSGHQFPNYSSELNVNALLLGDSALYLCASSFRGIGQYFGPGTRLTVT.

This chain joins TRBV28 and TRBJ2-7; a weak D match, TRBD1 (6 bases). The CDR3 spans 15 residues. V lost 1 base and J lost 3, with 13 bases in between. Per germline, CDR1 MDHEN and CDR2 SYDVKM. CDR3 coding DNA: TGTGCCAGCAGTTTATTTGGCAGGGGTGTCTACGAGCAGTACTTC. Translating gives CASSLFGRGVYEQYF.

The rearrangement joins TRBV5-1 to TRBJ2-2; 8 positions match TRBD2. This CDR3 is built from 17 residues. Per germline, CDR1 SGHRS and CDR2 YFSETQ. V was pared by 3 bases and J by 1 base, with 8 bases of the junction left unmatched. The CDR3 protein is CASSSHSLAGNTGELFF. The CDR3 DNA sequence: TGCGCCAGCAGCTCACATTCCCTAGCGGGGAACACCGGGGAGCTGTTTTTT.

V is TRBV6-4 and J is TRBJ2-1, with 8 positions matching TRBD2. The CDR3 is made up of 16 amino acids. Germline CDR1 and CDR2: MRHNA and SNTAGT. V shed 0 bases, J shed 0 bases, and the junction held 1 base outside the gene matches. This chain's CDR3 is CASSDSSGSSYNEQFF. DNA of the CDR3: TGTGCCAGCAGTGACTCCAGCGGGAGCTCCTACAATGAGCAGTTCTTC.

The V gene is TRBV10-3, the J gene TRBJ2-1; 8 bases map to TRBD1. Trimming took 8 bases from V and 4 from J; bases not matched to a gene: 7. CDR1 ENHRY and CDR2 SYGVKD come from the germline V gene. This CDR3 is 14 amino acids long. The CDR3 region is CAIGRDRTYNEQFF. The CDR3, as DNA: TGTGCCATCGGCCGGGACAGGACATACAATGAGCAGTTCTTC.

This clone has only one observation. The chain employs TRBV18 and TRBJ1-4, with D perhaps TRBD1 (5 bases). CDR1 and CDR2 (germline): KGHSH, LQKENI. V was cut by 0 bases and J by 8 bases, with 13 bases left in between. This CDR3 is 15 amino acids long. The CDR3 sequence is CASSPPGLGGEKLFF. CDR3 sequence (DNA): TGTGCCAGCTCACCACCGGGACTGGGAGGGGAAAAACTGTTTTTT.

About this clone: The same CDR3 is also encoded by other DNA sequences in this sample. The CDR3 DNA follows: TGCGCCAGCAGCTTGGGGCACCCGAACACTGAAGCTTTCTTT. This translates into CASSLGHPNTEAFF. This chain uses TRBV5-1 with TRBJ1-1, with D hard to call. Germline assignment: CDR1 SGHRS and CDR2 YFSETQ. Trimming took off 0 bases at V and 1 base at J, with 7 bases between the two ends. CDR3 length equals 14 residues.

The chain combines TRBV11-2 with TRBJ2-7; D is undetermined. The germline gives CDR1 SGHAT, CDR2 FQNNGV. The CDR3 contains 15 residues. V lost 0 bases, J lost 3 bases, and 12 bases lay in between. CDR3 nucleotide sequence: TGTGCCAGCAGCTTAGATTCTGGTTACCACTACGAGCAGTACTTC. This translates into CASSLDSGYHYEQYF.

V is TRBV28 and J is TRBJ2-5, with a weak D call TRBD2 (6 bases). Germline V gene lookup returns CDR1 MDHEN and CDR2 SYDVKM. Trimming shortened V by 6 bases and J by 1 base, and 21 bases separated the two germline ends. This CDR3 has 17 residues. Written as DNA, the CDR3 is TGTGCCAGCAGCCCCGTGTGGCTAGCGATCCTCCAAGAGACCCAGTACTTC. It encodes CASSPVWLAILQETQYF.

This clone has a handful of counts. At one end, the junction sequence differs from germline, possibly due to a read error. The J gene is TRBJ2-2, the V gene TRBV5-4; the match to TRBD2 covers 9 bases. The CDR3 consists of 14 residues. Per the germline V gene, CDR1 is SGHNT and CDR2 is YYREEE (reference sequence). CDR3 DNA sequence: TGTGCCGGCAGCGCGGGAGGGGGCACCGGGGAGCTGTTTTTT. Translation gives CAGSAGGGTGELFF.

The rearrangement links TRBV28 to TRBJ2-5, with a weak D call TRBD2 (7 bases). Trimming cost V 7 bases and J 4 bases, with 16 bases left between them. This CDR3 spans 14 amino acids. Germline CDR1 MDHEN, CDR2 SYDVKM. The CDR3 nucleotides are TGTGCCAGCAAAGAGGCGGGGGCTGGAGAGACCCAGTACTTC. Translation: CASKEAGAGETQYF.

The chain combines TRBV6-1 with TRBJ2-1; D not resolved. Germline CDR1 and CDR2: MNHNS and SASEGT. This CDR3 has 12 amino acids. V was cut by 3 bases and J by 3 bases, with 3 bases left in between. The DNA of the CDR3 is TGTGCCAGCAGTGACCTCTACAATGAGCAGTTCTTC. Translation gives CASSDLYNEQFF.

In its sample, this clone was seen a few times. The rearrangement links TRBV29-1 to TRBJ2-3; the D is unclear. The germline V gene encodes CDR1 SQVTM and CDR2 ANQGSEA. Trimming shortened V by 1 base and J by 3 bases, and 11 bases separated the two germline ends. The CDR3 covers 14 residues. CDR3 coding DNA: TGCAGCGTTGAAGGGGGAAGGCTGACAGATACGCAGTATTTT. Translating it yields CSVEGGRLTDTQYF.

V is TRBV6-4 and J is TRBJ2-7; the match to TRBD2 covers 8 bases. This CDR3 contains 15 residues. Looked up from germline, CDR1 is MRHNA and CDR2 is SNTAGT. V dropped 7 bases and J dropped 5; count of bases not matched to a gene: 13. The CDR3 nucleotides are TGTGCCAGCACGCTGATACTAGCGGCGAGGGACGAGCAGTACTTC. Translated: CASTLILAARDEQYF.

This sequence joins TRBV19 and TRBJ1-1; 10 positions agree with TRBD1. Trimming took 5 bases from V and 5 from J; bases not matched to a gene: 5. This CDR3 spans 14 amino acids. CDR1 LNHDA and CDR2 SQIVND come from the germline V gene (reference sequence). CDR3 bases: TGTGCCAGTAGTGCCCCGGACAGGGGGACTGAAGCTTTCTTT. Protein: CASSAPDRGTEAFF.

The V gene is TRBV10-3, the J gene TRBJ1-3; no definite D call. Trimming left V 5 bases short and J 0 bases short, with 14 bases between. The CDR3 sequence is 16 residues long. Germline assignment: CDR1 ENHRY and CDR2 SYGVKD. For the CDR3, the DNA is TGTGCCATCAGTCCGACAACACTTCTCTCTGGAAACACCATATATTTT. This gives the protein CAISPTTLLSGNTIYF.

The chain employs TRBV7-2 and TRBJ2-1; the match to TRBD2 covers 9 bases. Per the germline V gene, CDR1 is SGHTA and CDR2 is FQGNSA. The CDR3 contains 15 residues. Germline trimming cut 2 bases from V and 5 bases from J; bases unmatched to any gene: 4. CDR3 sequence: CASSLLAGPHNEQFF. Written as DNA, the CDR3 is TGTGCCAGCAGCTTACTAGCGGGGCCGCACAATGAGCAGTTCTTC.

The gene calls are TRBV5-1 and TRBJ2-5; 8 bases fit TRBD2. Germline trimming cut 0 bases from V and 3 bases from J; bases unmatched to any gene: 10. Germline loops: CDR1 SGHRS, CDR2 YFSETQ. CDR3 size: 17 residues. The CDR3 region is CASSLVLGAGVEETQYF. CDR3 in DNA: TGCGCCAGCAGCTTGGTCCTAGGAGCGGGAGTGGAAGAGACCCAGTACTTC.

The rearrangement links TRBV10-2 to TRBJ1-4; D unclear. V was clipped by 4 bases and J by 5 bases, with 8 bases between them. This CDR3 has 13 residues. Germline V gene sequence: CDR1 WSHSY, CDR2 SAAADI. This CDR3 reads CASSVRGNEKLFF. In DNA form, the CDR3 reads TGCGCCAGCAGTGTACGCGGAAATGAAAAACTGTTTTTT.

The rearrangement uses TRBV19 and TRBJ1-3; possible D gene TRBD1, 5 bases. Germline values: CDR1 LNHDA, CDR2 SQIVND (reference sequence). The CDR3 loop spans 13 amino acids. V was shortened by 7 bases and J by 2 bases, with 9 bases between the two germline ends. CDR3 bases: TGTGCCAGTAACAGCAGGGCTGGAAACACCATATATTTT. The encoded protein is CASNSRAGNTIYF. Variable domain in full (rest from reference TRBV19 and TRBJ1-3): DGGITQSPKYLFRKEGQNVTLSCEQNLNHDAMYWYRQDPGQGLRLIYYSQIVNDFQKGDIAEGYSVSREKKESFPLTVTSAQKNPTAFYLCASNSRAGNTIYFGEGSWLTVV.

The chain recombines TRBV7-6 with TRBJ2-7, with D possibly TRBD1 on 6 matching bases. This CDR3 has 16 amino acids. The germline gives CDR1 SGHVS, CDR2 FNYEAQ. Trimming stripped 1 base from V and 7 bases from J, with 20 bases between. CDR3 residues: CASSLESPGAFREQYF. DNA for the CDR3: TGTGCCAGCAGCTTAGAATCCCCAGGGGCTTTTCGGGAGCAGTACTTC.

The chain has TRBV21-1 and TRBJ1-2. TRBV21-1 is listed as a pseudogene. This CDR3 is 15 amino acids long. CDR3 residues: CASSKGRVSKGGYTF. In DNA form, the CDR3 reads TGTGCCAGCAGCAAAGGAAGGGTGAGTAAGGGTGGCTACACCTTC.